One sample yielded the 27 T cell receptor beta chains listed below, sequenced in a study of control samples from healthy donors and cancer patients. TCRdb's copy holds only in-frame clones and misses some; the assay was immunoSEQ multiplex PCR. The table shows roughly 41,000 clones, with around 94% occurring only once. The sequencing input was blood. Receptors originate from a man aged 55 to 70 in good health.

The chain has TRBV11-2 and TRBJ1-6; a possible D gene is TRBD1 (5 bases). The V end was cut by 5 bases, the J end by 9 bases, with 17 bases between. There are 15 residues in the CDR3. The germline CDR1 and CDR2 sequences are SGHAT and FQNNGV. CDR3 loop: CASSPREGYGSPLHF. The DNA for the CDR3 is TGTGCCAGCAGCCCCAGGGAGGGCTATGGTTCACCCCTCCACTTT. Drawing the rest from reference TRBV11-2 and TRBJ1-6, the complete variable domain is EAGVAQSPRYKIIEKRQSVAFWCNPISGHATLYWYQQILGQGPKLLIQFQNNGVVDDSQLPKDRFSAERLKGVDSTLKIQPAKLEDSAVYLCASSPREGYGSPLHFGNGTRLTVT.

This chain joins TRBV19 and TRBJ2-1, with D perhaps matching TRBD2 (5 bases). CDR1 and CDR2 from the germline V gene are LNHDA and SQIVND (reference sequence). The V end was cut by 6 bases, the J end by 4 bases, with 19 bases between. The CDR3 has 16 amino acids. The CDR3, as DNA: TGTGCCAGTAGGGAAGAAACGGGATCTCTTTACAATGAGCAGTTCTTC. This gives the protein CASREETGSLYNEQFF. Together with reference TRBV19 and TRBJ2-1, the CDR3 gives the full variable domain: DGGITQSPKYLFRKEGQNVTLSCEQNLNHDAMYWYRQDPGQGLRLIYYSQIVNDFQKGDIAEGYSVSREKKESFPLTVTSAQKNPTAFYLCASREETGSLYNEQFFGPGTRLTVL.

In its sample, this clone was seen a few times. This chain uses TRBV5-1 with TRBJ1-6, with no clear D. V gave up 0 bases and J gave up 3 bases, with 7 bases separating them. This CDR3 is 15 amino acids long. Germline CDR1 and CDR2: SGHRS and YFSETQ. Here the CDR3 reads CASSLEGSYNSPLHF. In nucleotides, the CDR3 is TGCGCCAGCAGCTTGGAAGGCAGCTATAATTCACCCCTCCACTTT.

The CDR3 reads CASSPTSASYNEQFF. The CDR3 nucleotides are TGTGCCAGCAGTCCCACTAGCGCTTCCTACAATGAGCAGTTCTTC. This chain links TRBV27 with TRBJ2-1; 7 bases match TRBD2. The junction had 5 bases not matched to a gene; V was cut back by 5 bases and J by 1 base. Germline CDR1 MNHEY, CDR2 SMNVEV (reference sequence). This CDR3 spans 15 amino acids.

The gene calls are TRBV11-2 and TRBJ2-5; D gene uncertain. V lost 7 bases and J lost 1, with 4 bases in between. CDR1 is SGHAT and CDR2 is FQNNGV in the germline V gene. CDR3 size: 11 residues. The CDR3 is CASTLQETQYF. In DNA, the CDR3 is TGTGCCAGCACCCTCCAAGAGACCCAGTACTTC.

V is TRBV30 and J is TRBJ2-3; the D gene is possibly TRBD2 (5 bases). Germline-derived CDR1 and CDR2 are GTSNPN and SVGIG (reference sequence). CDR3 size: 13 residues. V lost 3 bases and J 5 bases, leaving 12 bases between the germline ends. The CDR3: CAWSEVRGDTQYF. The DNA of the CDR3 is TGTGCCTGGAGCGAAGTTCGGGGAGATACGCAGTATTTT.

The CDR3 region is CASSGTEGHYGYTF. CDR3 DNA sequence: TGTGCCAGCAGCGGGACGGAAGGGCACTATGGCTACACCTTC. The J gene is TRBJ1-2, the V gene TRBV9; D unresolved. The CDR3 totals 14 residues. From germline, CDR1 is SGDLS and CDR2 YYNGEE. V dropped 3 bases and J dropped 3 bases, with 12 bases sitting between them.

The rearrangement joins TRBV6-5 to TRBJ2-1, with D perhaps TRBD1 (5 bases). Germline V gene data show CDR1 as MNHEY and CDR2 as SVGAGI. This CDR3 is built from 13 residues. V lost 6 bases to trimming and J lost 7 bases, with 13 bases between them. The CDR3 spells CASSRDKGNEQFF. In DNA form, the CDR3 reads TGTGCCAGCAGCCGAGACAAGGGGAATGAGCAGTTCTTC.

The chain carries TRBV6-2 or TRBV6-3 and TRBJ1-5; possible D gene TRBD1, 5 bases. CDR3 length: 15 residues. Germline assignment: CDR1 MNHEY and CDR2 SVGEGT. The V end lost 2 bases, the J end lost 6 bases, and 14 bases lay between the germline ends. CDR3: CASSYRGATFQPQHF. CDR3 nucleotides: TGTGCCAGCAGTTACCGTGGGGCCACCTTTCAGCCCCAGCATTTT.

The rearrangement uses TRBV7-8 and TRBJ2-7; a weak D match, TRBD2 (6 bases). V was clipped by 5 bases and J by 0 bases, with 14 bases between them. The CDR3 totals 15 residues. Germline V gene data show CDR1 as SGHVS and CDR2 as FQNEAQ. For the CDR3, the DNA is TGTGCCAGCAGCCTACAGGACTATAGCTCCTACGAGCAGTACTTC. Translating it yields CASSLQDYSSYEQYF. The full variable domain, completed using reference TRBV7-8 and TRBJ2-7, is GAGVSQSPRYKVAKRGQDVALRCDPISGHVSLFWYQQALGQGPEFLTYFQNEAQLDKSGLPSDRFFAERPEGSVSTLKIQRTQQEDSAVYLCASSLQDYSSYEQYFGPGTRLTVT.

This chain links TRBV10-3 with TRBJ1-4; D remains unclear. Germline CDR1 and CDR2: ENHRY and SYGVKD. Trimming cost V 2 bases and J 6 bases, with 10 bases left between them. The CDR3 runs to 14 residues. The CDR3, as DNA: TGTGCCATCAGTGAGGAAAAGGAGGATGAAAAACTGTTTTTT. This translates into CAISEEKEDEKLFF.

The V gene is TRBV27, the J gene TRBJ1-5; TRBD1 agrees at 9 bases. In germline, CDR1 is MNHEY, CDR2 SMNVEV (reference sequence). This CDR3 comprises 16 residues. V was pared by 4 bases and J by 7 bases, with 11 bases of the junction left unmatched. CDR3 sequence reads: CASSSSQGAREQPQHF. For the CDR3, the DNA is TGTGCCAGCAGTTCCTCACAGGGGGCAAGGGAACAGCCCCAGCATTTT.

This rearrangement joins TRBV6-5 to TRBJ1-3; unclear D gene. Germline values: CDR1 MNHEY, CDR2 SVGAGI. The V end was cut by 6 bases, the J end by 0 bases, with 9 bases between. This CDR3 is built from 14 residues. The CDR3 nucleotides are TGTGCCAGCAGCGACACTAACTCTGGAAACACCATATATTTT. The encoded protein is CASSDTNSGNTIYF.

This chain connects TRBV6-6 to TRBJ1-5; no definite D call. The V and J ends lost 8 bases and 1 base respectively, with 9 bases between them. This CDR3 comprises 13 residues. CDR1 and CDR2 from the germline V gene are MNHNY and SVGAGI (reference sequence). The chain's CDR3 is CASGDRSNQPQHF. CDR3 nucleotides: TGTGCCAGCGGAGATCGAAGCAATCAGCCCCAGCATTTT.

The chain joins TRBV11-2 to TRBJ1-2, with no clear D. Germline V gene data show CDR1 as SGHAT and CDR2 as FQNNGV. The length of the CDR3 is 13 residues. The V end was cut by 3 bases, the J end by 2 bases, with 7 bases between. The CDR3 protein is CASSLEPNYGYTF. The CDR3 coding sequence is TGTGCCAGCAGCTTGGAACCGAACTATGGCTACACCTTC.

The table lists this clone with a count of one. In nucleotides, the CDR3 is TGTGCCACCAGTGATCCAGCAACAGCGGGAGTGCGCGCAGATACGCAGTATTTT. Protein product: CATSDPATAGVRADTQYF. The rearrangement links TRBV24-1 to TRBJ2-3; 8 bases agree with TRBD2. The CDR3 extends over 18 amino acids. V lost 3 bases to trimming and J lost 4 bases; unmatched junction nucleotides: 14. The germline CDR1 and CDR2 sequences are KGHDR and SFDVKD.

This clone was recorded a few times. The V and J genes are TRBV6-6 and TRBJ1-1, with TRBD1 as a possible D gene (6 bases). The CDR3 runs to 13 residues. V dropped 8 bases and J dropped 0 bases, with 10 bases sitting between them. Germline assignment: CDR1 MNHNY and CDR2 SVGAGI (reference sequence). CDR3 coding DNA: TGTGCCAGCCGCAGGGGATTGAACACTGAAGCTTTCTTT. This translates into CASRRGLNTEAFF.

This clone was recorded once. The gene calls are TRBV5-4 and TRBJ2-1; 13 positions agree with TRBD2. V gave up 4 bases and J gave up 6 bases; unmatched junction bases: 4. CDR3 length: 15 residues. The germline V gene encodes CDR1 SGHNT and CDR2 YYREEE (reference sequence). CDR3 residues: CASSPGTSGANEQFF. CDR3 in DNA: TGTGCCAGCAGCCCGGGGACTAGCGGGGCCAATGAGCAGTTCTTC. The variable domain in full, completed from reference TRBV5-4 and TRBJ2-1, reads ETGVTQSPTHLIKTRGQQVTLRCSSQSGHNTVSWYQQALGQGPQFIFQYYREEENGRGNFPPRFSGLQFPNYSSELNVNALELDDSALYLCASSPGTSGANEQFFGPGTRLTVL.

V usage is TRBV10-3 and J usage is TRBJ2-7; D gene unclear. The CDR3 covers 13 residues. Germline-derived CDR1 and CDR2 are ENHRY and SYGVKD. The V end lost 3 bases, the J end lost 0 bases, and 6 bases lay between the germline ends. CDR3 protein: CAISEKGSYEQYF. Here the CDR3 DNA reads TGTGCCATCAGTGAAAAGGGCTCCTACGAGCAGTACTTC.

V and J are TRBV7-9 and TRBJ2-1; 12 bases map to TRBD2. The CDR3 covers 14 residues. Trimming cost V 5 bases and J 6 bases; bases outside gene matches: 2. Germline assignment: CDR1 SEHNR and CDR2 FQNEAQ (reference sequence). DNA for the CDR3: TGTGCCAGCAGCATGGGACTAGCGGGCAATGAGCAGTTCTTC. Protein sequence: CASSMGLAGNEQFF.

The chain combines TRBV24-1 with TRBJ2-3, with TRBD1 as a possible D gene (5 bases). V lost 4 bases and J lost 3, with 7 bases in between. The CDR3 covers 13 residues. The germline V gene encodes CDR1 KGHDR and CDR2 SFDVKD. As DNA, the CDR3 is TGTGCCACCAGTGAAGGGGCGACAGATACGCAGTATTTT. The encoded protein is CATSEGATDTQYF.

The CDR3 nucleotides are TGTGCCAGCTCACCCCGGGACAGCGTAGCCAAAAACATTCAGTACTTC. It yields the protein CASSPRDSVAKNIQYF. The V gene is TRBV18, the J gene TRBJ2-4; 7 bases map to TRBD1. CDR1 is KGHSH, CDR2 LQKENI, per germline. This CDR3 has 16 residues. With 3 bases clipped from V and 0 bases from J, the junction kept 5 bases outside the gene matches. The complete variable domain, with remaining parts taken from reference TRBV18 and TRBJ2-4, reads NAGVMQNPRHLVRRRGQEARLRCSPMKGHSHVYWYRQLPEEGLKFMVYLQKENIIDESGMPKERFSAEFPKEGPSILRIQQVVRGDSAAYFCASSPRDSVAKNIQYFGAGTRLSVL.

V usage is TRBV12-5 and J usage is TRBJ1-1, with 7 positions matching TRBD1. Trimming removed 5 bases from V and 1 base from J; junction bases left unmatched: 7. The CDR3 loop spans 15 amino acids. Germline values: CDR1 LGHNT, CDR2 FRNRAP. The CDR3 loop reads CASGPLDRQNTEAFF. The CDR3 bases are TGTGCTAGTGGTCCCCTGGACAGGCAGAACACTGAAGCTTTCTTT.

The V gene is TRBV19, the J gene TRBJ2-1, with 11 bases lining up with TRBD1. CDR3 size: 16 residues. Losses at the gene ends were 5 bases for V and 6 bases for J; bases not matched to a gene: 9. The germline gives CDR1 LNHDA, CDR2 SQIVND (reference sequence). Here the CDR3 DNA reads TGTGCCAGTAGTCCGACCGGGACAGGGGGATTCAATGAGCAGTTCTTC. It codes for CASSPTGTGGFNEQFF.

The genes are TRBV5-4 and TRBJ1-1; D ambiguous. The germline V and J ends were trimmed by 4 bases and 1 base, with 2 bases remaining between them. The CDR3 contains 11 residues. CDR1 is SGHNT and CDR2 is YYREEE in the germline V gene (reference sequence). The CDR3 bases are TGTGCCAGCAGCCGGAACACTGAAGCTTTCTTT. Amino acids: CASSRNTEAFF.

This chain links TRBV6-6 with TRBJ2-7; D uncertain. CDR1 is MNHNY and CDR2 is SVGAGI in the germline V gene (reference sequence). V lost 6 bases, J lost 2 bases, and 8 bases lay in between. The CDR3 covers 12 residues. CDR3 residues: CASSSEAYEQYF. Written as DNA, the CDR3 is TGTGCCAGCAGCTCGGAAGCCTACGAGCAGTACTTC.

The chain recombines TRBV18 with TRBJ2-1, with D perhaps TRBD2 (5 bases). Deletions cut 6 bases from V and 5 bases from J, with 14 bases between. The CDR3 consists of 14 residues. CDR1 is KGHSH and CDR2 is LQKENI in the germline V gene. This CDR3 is CASSPSLENNEQFF. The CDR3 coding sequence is TGTGCCAGCTCCCCGTCACTAGAGAACAATGAGCAGTTCTTC.